This TCR beta chain is from a study of blood T cell repertoires in COVID-19. Across the study: Some COVID-19 samples were acute and others convalescent; all came from the United States, Italy and Spain. Sources were T cells, B-cell-depleted T cells, or PBMCs; the material itself was cDNA or gDNA.

CDR1 and CDR2 (germline): MNHEY, SVGAGI. The CDR3 length is 12 residues. V lost 6 bases and J lost 7, with 10 bases in between. Original processing notes: Quantification of nucleated cells was approximated via reference gene primer amplification. TCRdb's copy holds only in-frame clones and misses some; the assay was immunoSEQ multiplex PCR. Clone size and the V and J calls come from that table; the DNA yielded D and trimming. The sample has more than 100,000 clones, around four fifths seen once. Sequencing used peripheral blood. The rearrangement links TRBV6-5 to TRBJ1-3; TRBD1 is a possible D gene (6 bases). This sequence was found in a human donor in a cohort sampled during active COVID-19. The CDR3 coding sequence is TGTGCCAGCAGACAGGGACCGAACACCATATATTTT. Protein product: CASRQGPNTIYF.